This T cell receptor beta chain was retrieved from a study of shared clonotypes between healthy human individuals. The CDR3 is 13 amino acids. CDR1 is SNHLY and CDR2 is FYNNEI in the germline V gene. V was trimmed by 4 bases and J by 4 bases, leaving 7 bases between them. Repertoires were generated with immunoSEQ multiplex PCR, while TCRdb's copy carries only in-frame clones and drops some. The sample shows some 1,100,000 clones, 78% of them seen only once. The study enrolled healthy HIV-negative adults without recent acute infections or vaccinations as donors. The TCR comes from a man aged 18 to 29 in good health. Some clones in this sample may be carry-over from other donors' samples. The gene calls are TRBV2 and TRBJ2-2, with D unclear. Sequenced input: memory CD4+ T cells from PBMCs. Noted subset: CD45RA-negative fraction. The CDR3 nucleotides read TGTGCCAGCAGTGGCTCCACCACCGGGGAGCTGTTTTTT. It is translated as CASSGSTTGELFF.